This TCR beta chain was captured in a study of T cells in Graves' hyperthyroidism and ophthalmopathy. Across the whole study: At the time of initial diagnosis and before any treatment, peripheral blood was collected. General study findings and limits: Among clonotypes expanded in thyroid above 0.001, most were also found in blood.

This CDR3 spans 16 amino acids. The V end lost 0 bases, the J end lost 5 bases, and 16 bases lay between the germline ends. Germline assignment: CDR1 MNHEY and CDR2 SVGAGI. The CDR3 regions of TCR beta were amplified from RNA transcripts. The HTBI primer set was used in a first-round RT-PCR of the TCR CDR3. TCRdb reanalysed the multiplex PCR reads using MiXCR and keeps one entry per CDR3 protein. This sample has fewer than 850,000 distinct CDR3 sequences; around a sixth occur once, and the top ten carry roughly 16%. An absence of ophthalmopathy progression within 18 months meant stable Graves' hyperthyroidism. Patients showing uncontrolled infection, other autoimmune disease, pregnancy or lactation were ineligible. The sample holds a few counts of this clonotype. The antigen remains unidentified.

Sequences were obtained from blood. This clonotype was obtained from a man aged 45 to 65 with Graves' hyperthyroidism. The chain is built from TRBV6-5 and TRBJ1-2; possibly TRBD1 for D (5 bases). The CDR3 DNA follows: TGTGCCAGCAGTTACTCGAGAGTTGGGGCCCAGTATGGCTACACCTTC. Amino acid sequence: CASSYSRVGAQYGYTF.